This T cell receptor (beta chain) was retrieved from a study of response to subunit inactivated influenza vaccine. Regarding the study as a whole: Authors suggested few new T cells are recruited by each seasonal influenza vaccination.

The J segment lost 1 base and the V segment lost 6 bases, leaving 3 bases of the junction unmatched. The CDR3 contains 15 residues. Looked up from germline, CDR1 is MNHEY and CDR2 is SVGEGT. A single record per CDR3 protein comes from TCRdb applying MiXCR to the RT-PCR reads. The table records roughly 500,000 distinct CDR3 sequences, about 25% of them present only once. A word on this clonotype: Antigen unknown. A read error may explain this, as a much larger clone is one base away.

V is TRBV6-2 or TRBV6-3 and J is TRBJ2-2; 9 nucleotides align to TRBD1. The sequencing here drew on CD4+ T cells sorted from PBMCs, taken more than 4 days after vaccination. This receptor was identified in a man between 50 and 59 years old who received an inactivated influenza vaccine. DNA for the CDR3: TGTGCCAGCAGGTCGGGACAGGGGAACACCGGGGAGCTGTTTTTT. Translation gives CASRSGQGNTGELFF.